This is a list of T cell receptor beta chains from one sample in a study of vaccination and CD4 T cells after COVID-19. Each CDR3 protein gets one entry after TCRdb re-called the PCR reads with MiXCR. The sample shows 15,000 or so distinct CDR3 sequences, 69% of them seen only once. The material sequenced was CD4+ T cells from blood, taken after SARS-CoV-2 vaccination. The receptor set was obtained from a human donor who had recovered from COVID-19. Each CDR3 is given with its conserved first and last residue. A D gene is named only where the DNA matches it firmly. Size is stated for part of the rows, as once, few or many counts, or as a class when the clone is expanded.

j_call,clone_size,d_call,v_call,cdr3_aa,cdr3_nt
TRBJ2-4,-,-,TRBV20-1,CSAPPPRATKNIQYF,TGCAGTGCCCCCCCGCCCCGGGCCACCAAAAACATTCAGTACTTC
TRBJ2-2,-,TRBD2,TRBV2,CASSETSGSTGELFF,TGTGCCAGCAGTGAAACTAGCGGGAGCACCGGGGAGCTGTTTTTT
TRBJ2-2,-,-,TRBV20-1,CSARATGPNTGELFF,TGCAGTGCTAGAGCTACGGGTCCGAACACCGGGGAGCTGTTTTTT
TRBJ2-7,once,-,TRBV28,CASRPWVRDKGLEQYF,TGTGCCAGCAGACCGTGGGTCCGGGACAAGGGACTCGAGCAGTACTTC
TRBJ1-2,-,-,TRBV27,CASAGLGANYGYTF,TGTGCCAGCGCAGGACTGGGAGCTAACTATGGCTACACCTTC
TRBJ1-6,-,TRBD1,TRBV20-1,CSAMGDRAGGHNSPLHF,TGCAGTGCTATGGGAGACAGGGCAGGGGGTCATAATTCACCCCTCCACTTT
TRBJ1-4,-,-,TRBV6-1,CASSPQGIGNEKLFF,TGTGCCAGCAGTCCCCAGGGTATTGGTAATGAAAAACTGTTTTTT
TRBJ1-2,-,TRBD1,TRBV5-1,CASRPPGQWNYGYTF,TGCGCCAGCAGACCTCCGGGACAGTGGAACTATGGCTACACCTTC
TRBJ2-2,few,TRBD2,TRBV18,CASSRSGIVSNTGELFF,TGTGCCAGCTCACGTAGCGGGATCGTTTCGAACACCGGGGAGCTGTTTTTT
TRBJ1-5,-,TRBD1,TRBV7-2,CASSLQGGGNQPQHF,TGTGCCAGCAGCTTACAGGGGGGCGGCAATCAGCCCCAGCATTTT
TRBJ1-2,few,-,TRBV2,CASIDPAKWGYTF,TGTGCCAGCATAGATCCAGCCAAATGGGGCTACACCTTC
TRBJ2-1,once,-,TRBV20-1,CSAGGSNEQFF,TGCAGTGCAGGTGGGAGTAATGAGCAGTTCTTC
TRBJ1-6,-,TRBD1,TRBV25-1,CASNQQGWNSPLHF,TGTGCCAGCAATCAACAGGGGTGGAATTCACCCCTCCACTTT
TRBJ2-3,-,-,TRBV11-2,CASSLELVSGDTQYF,TGTGCCAGCAGCTTAGAGTTAGTCAGCGGAGATACGCAGTATTTT
TRBJ2-7,few,TRBD2,TRBV6-1,CATGTSGIYEQYF,TGTGCCACGGGGACTAGCGGGATATACGAGCAGTACTTC
TRBJ2-5,-,TRBD1,TRBV6-1,CASSVGQGARETQYF,TGTGCCAGCAGTGTGGGACAGGGGGCACGAGAGACCCAGTACTTC
TRBJ2-1,-,TRBD2,TRBV20-1,CSARDGGTSGRNEQFF,TGCAGTGCTAGAGATGGAGGGACTAGCGGGAGGAATGAGCAGTTCTTC
TRBJ2-5,few,TRBD1,TRBV12-3/TRBV12-4,CASSFNPGGRETQYF,TGTGCCAGCAGTTTTAATCCAGGGGGCAGGGAGACCCAGTACTTC
TRBJ2-3,-,TRBD2,TRBV6-5,CASSSQREATDTQYF,TGTGCCAGCAGTTCCCAGCGGGAGGCCACAGATACGCAGTATTTT
TRBJ2-5,-,TRBD2,TRBV18,CASSPPGGTSGRGETQYF,TGTGCCAGCTCACCACCTGGCGGGACTAGCGGGAGAGGAGAGACCCAGTACTTC
TRBJ2-1,-,-,TRBV19,CASSPGATGLGYNEQFF,TGTGCCAGTAGCCCAGGGGCTACGGGTTTAGGCTACAATGAGCAGTTCTTC
TRBJ2-3,-,TRBD2,TRBV5-1,CASTSGSGRADTQYF,TGCGCCAGCACATCGGGTAGCGGGAGAGCAGATACGCAGTATTTT
TRBJ2-7,-,-,TRBV7-2,CASSLVALSSYEQYF,TGTGCCAGCAGCTTAGTAGCGTTAAGCTCCTACGAGCAGTACTTC
TRBJ1-5,-,-,TRBV2,CASSGGRGQPQHF,TGTGCCAGCAGTGGGGGACGCGGGCAGCCCCAGCATTTT
TRBJ2-7,-,-,TRBV6-2/TRBV6-3,CASSYAPRGGYFYEQYF,TGTGCCAGCAGTTACGCCCCTCGGGGCGGGTACTTCTACGAGCAGTACTTC
TRBJ1-1,-,TRBD1,TRBV20-1,CSARSDRRGDEAFF,TGCAGTGCTAGGTCGGACAGGAGGGGGGATGAAGCTTTCTTT
TRBJ1-2,once,-,TRBV7-8,CASSYSGYGYTF,TGTGCCAGCAGTTATAGTGGCTATGGCTACACCTTC
TRBJ1-1,few,-,TRBV6-5,CASSYSILVGRTEAFF,TGTGCCAGCAGTTACTCTATTTTGGTTGGACGGACTGAAGCTTTCTTT
TRBJ2-7,-,TRBD2,TRBV6-1,CASSGLAGGSYEQYF,TGTGCCAGCAGTGGACTAGCGGGAGGATCCTACGAGCAGTACTTC
TRBJ2-5,-,-,TRBV2,CASTTLRETQYF,TGTGCCAGCACTACTTTGAGGGAGACCCAGTACTTC
TRBJ2-3,-,-,TRBV7-9,CASSQLSGTLSTDTQYF,TGTGCCAGCAGCCAACTATCCGGGACACTTAGCACAGATACGCAGTATTTT
TRBJ2-5,-,-,TRBV15,CATSRVPGTETQYF,TGTGCCACCAGCAGAGTTCCGGGTACGGAGACCCAGTACTTC
TRBJ2-7,once,-,TRBV24-1,CATSDPFSYEQYF,TGTGCCACCAGTGACCCATTTTCGTACGAGCAGTACTTC
TRBJ2-2,few,-,TRBV7-3,CASSLNRAPGELFF,TGTGCCAGCAGCTTAAACAGGGCACCCGGGGAGCTGTTTTTT
TRBJ1-1,-,TRBD1,TRBV29-1,CSVGDRVYTEAFF,TGCAGCGTTGGGGACAGGGTGTACACTGAAGCTTTCTTT
TRBJ1-1,-,TRBD1,TRBV2,CASRTGWGTEAFF,TGTGCCAGCAGGACAGGGTGGGGCACTGAAGCTTTCTTT
TRBJ1-3,-,-,TRBV6-4,CASSQNPGHGDTIYF,TGTGCCAGCAGCCAAAACCCGGGACACGGAGACACCATATATTTT
TRBJ2-7,-,-,TRBV5-1,CASSLASGGPAYEQYF,TGCGCCAGCAGCTTGGCAAGTGGGGGGCCCGCCTACGAGCAGTACTTC
TRBJ2-2,-,-,TRBV20-1,CSARDPGWELFF,TGCAGTGCTAGAGACCCGGGATGGGAGCTGTTTTTT
TRBJ2-1,-,TRBD2,TRBV20-1,CSAARAGTYNEQFF,TGCAGTGCCGCGCGAGCGGGGACCTACAATGAGCAGTTCTTC
TRBJ2-5,few,TRBD2,TRBV7-2,CASSLVGLAGGKETQYF,TGTGCCAGCAGCTTAGTAGGACTAGCGGGGGGGAAAGAGACCCAGTACTTC
TRBJ1-2,-,-,TRBV20-1,CSAREPSGPNYGYTF,TGCAGTGCTAGAGAACCAAGTGGGCCTAACTATGGCTACACCTTC
TRBJ2-3,-,-,TRBV29-1,CSVVRVGTDTQYF,TGCAGCGTTGTGCGGGTGGGGACAGATACGCAGTATTTT
TRBJ2-3,-,-,TRBV20-1,CSASGKTTDTQYF,TGCAGTGCTAGCGGGAAAACCACAGATACGCAGTATTTT
TRBJ1-1,-,-,TRBV6-1,CASQPASVGEDTEAFF,TGTGCCAGCCAGCCTGCCTCAGTGGGGGAGGACACTGAAGCTTTCTTT
TRBJ2-7,few,TRBD1,TRBV20-1,CSARFLGQGIYEQYF,TGCAGTGCTAGATTTTTGGGACAGGGGATCTACGAGCAGTACTTC
TRBJ2-2,-,TRBD2,TRBV19,CATTTSGRAKTGELFF,TGTGCCACAACGACTAGCGGGAGGGCCAAAACCGGGGAGCTGTTTTTT
TRBJ2-3,-,-,TRBV20-1,CSGRGIGTDTQYF,TGCAGTGGTCGCGGGATTGGTACAGATACGCAGTATTTT
TRBJ1-2,-,-,TRBV11-2,CASSHQQVGAGPNYGYTF,TGTGCCAGCAGCCACCAACAGGTCGGGGCAGGGCCTAACTATGGCTACACCTTC
TRBJ2-5,few,-,TRBV7-2,CASSIGETQYF,TGTGCCAGCAGTATAGGAGAGACCCAGTACTTC
TRBJ1-1,once,TRBD1,TRBV24-1,CATSDSRTGGSTEAFF,TGTGCCACCAGTGATTCTAGGACAGGGGGCAGTACTGAAGCTTTCTTT
TRBJ1-6,-,TRBD1,TRBV20-1,CSAPDRVQSPLHF,TGCAGTGCTCCGGACAGGGTCCAATCACCCCTCCACTTT
TRBJ2-3,-,-,TRBV7-2,CASSLYGRTDTQYF,TGTGCCAGCAGCTTATATGGCCGCACAGATACGCAGTATTTT
TRBJ1-1,-,TRBD1,TRBV24-1,CATSDSQGAPGEAFF,TGTGCCACCAGTGATTCACAGGGGGCGCCGGGCGAAGCTTTCTTT
TRBJ2-7,once,-,TRBV15,CATSRDGYEQYF,TGTGCCACCAGCAGAGACGGGTACGAGCAGTACTTC
TRBJ1-2,-,TRBD1,TRBV10-3,CAISDLDRSYGYTF,TGTGCCATCAGTGACTTGGACAGGAGCTATGGCTACACCTTC